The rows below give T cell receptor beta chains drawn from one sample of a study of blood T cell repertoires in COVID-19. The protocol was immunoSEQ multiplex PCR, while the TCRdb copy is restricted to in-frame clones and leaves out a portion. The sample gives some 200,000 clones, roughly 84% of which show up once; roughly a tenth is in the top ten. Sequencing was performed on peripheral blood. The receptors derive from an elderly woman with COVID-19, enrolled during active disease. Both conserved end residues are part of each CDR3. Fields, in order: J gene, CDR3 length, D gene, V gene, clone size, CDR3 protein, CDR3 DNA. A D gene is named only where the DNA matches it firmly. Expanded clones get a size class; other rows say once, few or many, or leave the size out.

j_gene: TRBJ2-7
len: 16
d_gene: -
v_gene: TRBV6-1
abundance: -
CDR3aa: CASSESDLRGFYEQYF
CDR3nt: TGTGCCAGCAGTGAATCTGACCTCAGGGGATTTTACGAGCAGTACTTC

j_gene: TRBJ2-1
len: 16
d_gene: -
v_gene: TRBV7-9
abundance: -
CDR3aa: CASSPRGSGGYNEQFF
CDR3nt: TGTGCCAGCAGCCCCAGGGGTTCAGGGGGGTACAATGAGCAGTTCTTC

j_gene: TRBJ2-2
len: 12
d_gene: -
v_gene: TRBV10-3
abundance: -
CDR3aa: CAITAGTGELFF
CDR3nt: TGTGCCATCACCGCCGGGACCGGGGAGCTGTTTTTT

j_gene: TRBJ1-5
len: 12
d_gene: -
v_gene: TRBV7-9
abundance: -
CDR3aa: CASTWGGQPQHF
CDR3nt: TGTGCCAGCACCTGGGGGGGCCAGCCCCAGCATTTT

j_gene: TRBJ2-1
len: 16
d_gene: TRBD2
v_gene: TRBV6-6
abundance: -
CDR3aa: CASSTGAGGLLDEQFF
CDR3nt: TGTGCCAGCAGTACGGGGGCGGGGGGGCTCTTGGATGAGCAGTTCTTC

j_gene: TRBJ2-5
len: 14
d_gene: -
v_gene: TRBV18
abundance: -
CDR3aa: CASSLSTGQETQYF
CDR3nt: TGTGCCAGCTCACTCTCGACAGGTCAAGAGACCCAGTACTTC

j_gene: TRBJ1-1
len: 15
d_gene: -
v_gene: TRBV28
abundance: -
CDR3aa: CASSPTDKGFTEAFF
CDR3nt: TGTGCCAGCAGTCCCACGGACAAGGGGTTCACTGAAGCTTTCTTT

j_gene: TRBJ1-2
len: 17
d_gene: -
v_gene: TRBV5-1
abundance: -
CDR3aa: CASSSATGERDLYGYTF
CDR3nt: TGCGCCAGCAGCTCGGCTACGGGGGAGAGGGACCTCTATGGCTACACCTTC

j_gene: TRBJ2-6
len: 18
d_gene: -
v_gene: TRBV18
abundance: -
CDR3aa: CASSPTGGSAGGANVLTF
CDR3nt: TGTGCCAGCTCACCCACCGGGGGTAGTGCTGGAGGGGCCAACGTCCTGACTTTC

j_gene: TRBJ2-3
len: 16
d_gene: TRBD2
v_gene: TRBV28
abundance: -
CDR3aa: CASSSPSGVSTDTQYF
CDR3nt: TGTGCCAGCAGTTCCCCTAGCGGGGTGAGCACAGATACGCAGTATTTT

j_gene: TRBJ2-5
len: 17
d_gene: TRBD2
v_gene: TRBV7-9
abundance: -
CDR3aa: CASSLSPPRGGQETQYF
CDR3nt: TGTGCCAGCAGCTTATCCCCCCCGCGGGGGGGCCAAGAGACCCAGTACTTC

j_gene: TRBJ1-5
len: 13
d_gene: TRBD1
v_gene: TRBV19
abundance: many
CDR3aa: CASHGQGSPTQHF
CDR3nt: TGTGCCAGCCACGGACAGGGCTCTCCGACCCAGCATTTT

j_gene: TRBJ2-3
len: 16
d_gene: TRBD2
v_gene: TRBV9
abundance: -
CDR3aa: CASSVGGTSYLGTQYF
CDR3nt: TGTGCCAGCAGCGTAGGAGGGACTAGCTATCTGGGTACGCAGTATTTT

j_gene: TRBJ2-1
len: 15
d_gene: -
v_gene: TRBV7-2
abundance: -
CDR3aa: CASSFTQAPYNEQFF
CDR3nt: TGTGCCAGCAGCTTTACCCAGGCCCCCTACAATGAGCAGTTCTTC

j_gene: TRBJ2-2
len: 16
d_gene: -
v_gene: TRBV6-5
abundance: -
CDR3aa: CASSYFGSTNTGELFF
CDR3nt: TGTGCCAGCAGTTACTTTGGCAGTACGAACACCGGGGAGCTGTTTTTT

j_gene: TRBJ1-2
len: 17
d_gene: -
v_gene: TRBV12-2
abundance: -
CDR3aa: CASRFPNPTGVVCGYTF
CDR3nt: TGTGCAAGTCGCTTTCCCAACCCGACAGGGGTTGTCTGTGGCTACACCTTC

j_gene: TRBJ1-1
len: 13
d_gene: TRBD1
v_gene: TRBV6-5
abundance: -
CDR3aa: CATRGQVNTEAFF
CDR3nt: TGTGCCACCCGGGGACAGGTCAACACTGAAGCTTTCTTT

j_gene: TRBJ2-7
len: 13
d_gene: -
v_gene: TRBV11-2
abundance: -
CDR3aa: CASSSRLGYEQYF
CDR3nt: TGTGCCAGCAGCAGCAGACTCGGGTACGAGCAGTACTTC

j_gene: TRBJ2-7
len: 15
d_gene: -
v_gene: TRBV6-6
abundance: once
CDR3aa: CASSYSGGGIYEQYF
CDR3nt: TGTGCCAGCAGTTACTCAGGCGGGGGCATATACGAGCAGTACTTC

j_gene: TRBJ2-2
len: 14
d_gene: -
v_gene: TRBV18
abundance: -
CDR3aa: CASQTRGNTGELFF
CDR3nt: TGTGCCAGCCAGACCAGGGGGAACACCGGGGAGCTGTTTTTT

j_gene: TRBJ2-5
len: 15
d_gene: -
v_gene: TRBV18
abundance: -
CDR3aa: CASSPKAGHGETQYF
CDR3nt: TGTGCCAGCTCACCAAAAGCGGGTCACGGAGAGACCCAGTACTTC

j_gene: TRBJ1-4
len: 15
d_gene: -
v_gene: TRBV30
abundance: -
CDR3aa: CAWIRVVGANEKLFF
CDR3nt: TGTGCCTGGATTCGGGTCGTGGGAGCTAATGAAAAACTGTTTTTT

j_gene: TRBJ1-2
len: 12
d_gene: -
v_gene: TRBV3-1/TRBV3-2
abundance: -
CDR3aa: CASSQGRGGYTF
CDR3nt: TGTGCCAGCAGCCAAGGGAGAGGTGGCTACACCTTC

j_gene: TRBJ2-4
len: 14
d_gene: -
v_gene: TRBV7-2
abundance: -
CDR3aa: CASSLAGRGNIQYF
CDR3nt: TGTGCCAGCAGCTTAGCGGGTCGGGGGAACATTCAGTACTTC

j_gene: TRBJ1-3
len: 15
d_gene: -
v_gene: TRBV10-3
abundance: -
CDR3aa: CAITPDLSSGNTIYF
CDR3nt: TGTGCCATCACTCCGGACTTGAGCTCTGGAAACACCATATATTTT

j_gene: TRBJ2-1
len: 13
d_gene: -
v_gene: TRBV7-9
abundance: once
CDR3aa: CASSPDSYNEQFF
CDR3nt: TGTGCCAGCAGCCCTGACTCATACAATGAGCAGTTCTTC

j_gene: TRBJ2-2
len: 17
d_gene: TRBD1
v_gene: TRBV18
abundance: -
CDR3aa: CASSPPLGQSHTGELFF
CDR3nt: TGTGCCAGCTCCCCGCCGTTGGGACAGTCTCACACCGGGGAGCTGTTTTTT

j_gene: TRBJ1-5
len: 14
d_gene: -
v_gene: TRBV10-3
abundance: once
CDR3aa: CATGGSISNQPQHF
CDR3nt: TGTGCCACCGGGGGGAGTATTAGCAATCAGCCCCAGCATTTT

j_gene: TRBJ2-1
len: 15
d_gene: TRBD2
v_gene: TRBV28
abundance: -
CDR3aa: CASSLTSGGYNEQFF
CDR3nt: TGTGCCAGCAGCCTAACTAGCGGGGGCTACAATGAGCAGTTCTTC

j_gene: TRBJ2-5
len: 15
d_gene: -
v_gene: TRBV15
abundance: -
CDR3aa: CATSRGGLDQETQYF
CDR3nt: TGTGCCACCAGCAGGGGCGGACTTGACCAAGAGACCCAGTACTTC

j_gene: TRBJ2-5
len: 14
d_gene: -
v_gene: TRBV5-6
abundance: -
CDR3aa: CASSLGEGRETQYF
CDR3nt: TGTGCCAGCAGCTTGGGGGAAGGGAGAGAGACCCAGTACTTC